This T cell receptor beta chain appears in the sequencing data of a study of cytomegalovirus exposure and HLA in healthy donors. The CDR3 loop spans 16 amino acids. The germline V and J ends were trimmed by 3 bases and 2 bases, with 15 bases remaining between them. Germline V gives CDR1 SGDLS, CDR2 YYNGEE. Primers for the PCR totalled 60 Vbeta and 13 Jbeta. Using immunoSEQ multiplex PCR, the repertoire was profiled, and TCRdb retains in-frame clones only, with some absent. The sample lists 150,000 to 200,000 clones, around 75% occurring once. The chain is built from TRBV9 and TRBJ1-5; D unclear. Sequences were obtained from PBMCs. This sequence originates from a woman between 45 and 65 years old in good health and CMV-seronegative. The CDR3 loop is CASSANEETGNQPQHF. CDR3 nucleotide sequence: TGTGCCAGCAGCGCCAATGAGGAGACGGGCAATCAGCCCCAGCATTTT.